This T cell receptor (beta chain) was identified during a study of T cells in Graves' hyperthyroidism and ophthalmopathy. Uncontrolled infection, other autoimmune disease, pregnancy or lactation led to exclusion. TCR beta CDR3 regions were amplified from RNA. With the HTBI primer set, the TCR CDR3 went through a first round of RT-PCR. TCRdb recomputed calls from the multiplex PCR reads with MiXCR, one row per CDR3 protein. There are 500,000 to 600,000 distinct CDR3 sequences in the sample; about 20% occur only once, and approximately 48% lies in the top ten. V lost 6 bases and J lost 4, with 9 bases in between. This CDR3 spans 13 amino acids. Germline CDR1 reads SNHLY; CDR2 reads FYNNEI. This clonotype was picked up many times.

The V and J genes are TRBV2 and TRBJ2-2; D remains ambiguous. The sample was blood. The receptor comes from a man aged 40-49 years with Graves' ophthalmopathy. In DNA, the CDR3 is TGTGCCAGCAGGGACGTCTCCACCGGGGAGCTGTTTTTT. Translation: CASRDVSTGELFF.